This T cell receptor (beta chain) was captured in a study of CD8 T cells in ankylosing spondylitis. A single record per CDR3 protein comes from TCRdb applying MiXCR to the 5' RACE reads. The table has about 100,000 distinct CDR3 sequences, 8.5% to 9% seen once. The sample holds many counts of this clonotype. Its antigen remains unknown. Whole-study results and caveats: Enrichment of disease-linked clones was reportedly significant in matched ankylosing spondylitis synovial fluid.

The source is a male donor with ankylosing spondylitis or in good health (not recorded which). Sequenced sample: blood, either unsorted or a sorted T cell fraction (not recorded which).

The CDR3 is CSARAGASTDTQYF. Here the CDR3 DNA reads TGCAGTGCTAGGGCGGGGGCCTCAACAGATACGCAGTATTTT. The V call is TRBV20-1, the J call TRBJ2-3; a possible D gene is TRBD2 (7 bases). V was shortened by 3 bases and J by 3 bases, with 13 bases between the two germline ends. Germline-derived CDR1 and CDR2 are DFQATT and SNEGSKA (reference sequence). The CDR3 consists of 14 residues.